These 21 T cell receptor beta chains were all obtained from the same sample, sequenced in a study of cytomegalovirus exposure and HLA in healthy donors. The PCR used 60 Vbeta and 13 Jbeta primers. Produced via immunoSEQ multiplex PCR; TCRdb's table is partial and in-frame only. The sample consists of around 37,000 clones, over 70% of them appearing once. The sequencing input was PBMCs. The source is a man between 50 and 59 years old in good health and CMV-seronegative.

This clone was seen a single time. In DNA form, the CDR3 reads TGTGCCAGCAGCCGACGACAGGCCACCTACAATGAGCAGTTCTTC. It specifies CASSRRQATYNEQFF. V gene TRBV9 combines with J gene TRBJ2-1, with D perhaps matching TRBD1 (6 bases). Per the germline V gene, CDR1 is SGDLS and CDR2 is YYNGEE. The CDR3 loop spans 15 amino acids. Trimming cost V 4 bases and J 2 bases, with 13 bases left between them.

The chain recombines TRBV28 with TRBJ2-7; 7 nucleotides align to TRBD2. CDR1 is MDHEN and CDR2 is SYDVKM in the germline V gene. V trimming: 6 bases; J trimming: 3 bases; junction bases outside the gene matches: 2. The CDR3 has 12 amino acids. CDR3: CASSWTSYEQYF. CDR3 nucleotide sequence: TGTGCCAGCAGCTGGACTAGCTACGAGCAGTACTTC.

V is TRBV7-9 and J is TRBJ2-7, with 7 bases fitting TRBD1. CDR3 length equals 13 residues. Germline CDR1 and CDR2: SEHNR and FQNEAQ (reference sequence). With 3 bases clipped from V and 5 bases from J, the junction kept 4 bases outside the gene matches. The CDR3 loop is CASSLGQINEQYF. The CDR3 DNA sequence: TGTGCCAGCAGCTTGGGACAGATCAACGAGCAGTACTTC.

The genes are TRBV7-2 and TRBJ2-2; no clear D gene. With 5 bases removed from V and 6 bases from J, the gap between germline ends came to 10 bases. This CDR3 region has 13 residues. Germline values: CDR1 SGHTA, CDR2 FQGNSA. The CDR3 nucleotides are TGTGCCAGCAGCCCCGGAAGCGCCGGGGAGCTGTTTTTT. Translating it yields CASSPGSAGELFF.

The chain employs TRBV30 and TRBJ2-2; 9 bases align to TRBD1. V lost 3 bases to trimming and J lost 5 bases; unmatched junction nucleotides: 7. The CDR3 is 15 residues long. Germline V gives CDR1 GTSNPN, CDR2 SVGIG (reference sequence). CDR3 loop: CAWRDRGSSTGELFF. In DNA form, the CDR3 reads TGTGCCTGGAGGGACAGGGGCAGCTCGACCGGGGAGCTGTTTTTT.

This chain joins TRBV30 and TRBJ1-1, with unresolved D. In germline, CDR1 is GTSNPN, CDR2 SVGIG (reference sequence). V was trimmed by 1 base and J by 6 bases, leaving 9 bases between them. The length of the CDR3 is 12 residues. The CDR3 sequence is CAWSGDCSEAFF. In DNA, the CDR3 is TGTGCCTGGAGTGGCGACTGTTCTGAAGCTTTCTTT. Looking up the rest from reference TRBV30 and TRBJ1-1 gives the full variable domain: SQTIHQWPATLVQPVGSPLSLECTVEGTSNPNLYWYRQAAGRGLQLLFYSVGIGQISSEVPQNLSASRPQDRQFILSSKKLLLSDSGFYLCAWSGDCSEAFFGQGTRLTVV.

Turning to this clone: Its ends do not fully match the called genes, so a read error is possible. This sequence joins TRBV7-9 and TRBJ1-4; 7 bases align to TRBD1. Germline CDR1 and CDR2: SEHNR and FQNEAQ (reference sequence). The CDR3 length is 14 residues. CDR3 bases: TGTTCCAGCAGCTTAGGGACAGTTGGTGAAAAACTGTTTTTT. This gives the protein CSSSLGTVGEKLFF.

V is TRBV2 and J is TRBJ1-5, with D tentatively TRBD1 (6 bases). V was pared by 6 bases and J by 4 bases, with 10 bases between. CDR1 is SNHLY, CDR2 FYNNEI, per germline. The CDR3 sequence is 13 residues long. CDR3 loop: CASRDRSNQPQHF. CDR3 nucleotides: TGTGCCAGCAGGGACAGAAGTAATCAGCCCCAGCATTTT. Full variable domain (outside the CDR3, taken from reference TRBV2 and TRBJ1-5): EPEVTQTPSHQVTQMGQEVILRCVPISNHLYFYWYRQILGQKVEFLVSFYNNEISEKSEIFDDQFSVERPDGSNFTLKIRSTKLEDSAMYFCASRDRSNQPQHFGDGTRLSIL.

CDR3 coding DNA: TGTGCCAGCAGCCTAGACCCGATGAACACTGAAGCTTTCTTT. It is translated as CASSLDPMNTEAFF. J is TRBJ1-1 and V is TRBV5-6; unclear D gene. V shed 4 bases and J shed 0 bases, with 10 bases lying between them. The CDR3 runs to 14 residues. The germline gives CDR1 SGHDT, CDR2 YYEEEE. The complete variable domain, with remaining parts taken from reference TRBV5-6 and TRBJ1-1, reads DAGVTQSPTHLIKTRGQQVTLRCSPKSGHDTVSWYQQALGQGPQFIFQYYEEEERQRGNFPDRFSGHQFPNYSSELNVNALLLGDSALYLCASSLDPMNTEAFFGQGTRLTVV.

The chain employs TRBV5-4 and TRBJ2-7; TRBD1 matches at 8 bases. Germline loops: CDR1 SGHNT, CDR2 YYREEE (reference sequence). J gave up 6 bases and V 3 bases, and 5 bases lay outside the gene matches. The CDR3 totals 13 residues. The CDR3 reads CASSSDRVGEQYF. CDR3 DNA: TGTGCCAGCAGCTCGGACAGGGTGGGCGAGCAGTACTTC.

This sequence joins TRBV2 and TRBJ1-2, with 10 bases fitting TRBD1. Germline assignment: CDR1 SNHLY and CDR2 FYNNEI. This CDR3 is 15 amino acids long. The trim removed 0 bases at V and 5 bases at J, leaving 3 bases unmatched. CDR3 amino acids: CASSEARTGGYGYTF. CDR3 nucleotide sequence: TGTGCCAGCAGTGAAGCGAGGACAGGGGGTTATGGCTACACCTTC.

This rearrangement joins TRBV28 to TRBJ1-2, with D maybe TRBD1 (5 bases). Trimming stripped 9 bases from V and 4 bases from J, with 12 bases between. The CDR3 has 12 amino acids. From germline, CDR1 is MDHEN and CDR2 SYDVKM. CDR3 loop: CASGGSIYGYTF. The CDR3 DNA is TGTGCCAGTGGGGGGTCTATCTATGGCTACACCTTC.

The chain is built from TRBV10-1 and TRBJ1-5; perhaps TRBD1 as D (5 bases). The V and J ends lost 2 bases and 5 bases respectively, with 13 bases between them. The CDR3 length is 15 residues. CDR1 is WNHNN, CDR2 SYGVQD, per germline (reference sequence). CDR3 coding DNA: TGCGCCAGCAGTGAGAAGCCCACAGGCGATCAGCCCCAGCATTTT. This translates into CASSEKPTGDQPQHF.

Only one count was recorded for this clone. J is TRBJ1-3 and V is TRBV10-3; D is perhaps TRBD1 (5 bases). V was pared by 3 bases and J by 4 bases, with 13 bases between. Germline V gene lookup returns CDR1 ENHRY and CDR2 SYGVKD. The CDR3 has 15 amino acids. CDR3 nucleotide sequence: TGTGCCATCAGTGATCCAGGGAAAGTCGGAAACACCATATATTTT. Translating it yields CAISDPGKVGNTIYF.

The chain recombines TRBV5-1 with TRBJ2-1, with 11 bases aligning to TRBD2. This CDR3 region has 14 residues. V shed 1 base, J shed 7 bases, and the junction held 1 base outside the gene matches. Germline loops: CDR1 SGHRS, CDR2 YFSETQ. The DNA for the CDR3 is TGCGCCAGCAGCTTGAGGACTAGCGGGAATGAGCAGTTCTTC. Its protein is CASSLRTSGNEQFF.

The chain recombines TRBV28 with TRBJ2-2; 9 positions match TRBD1. Looked up from germline, CDR1 is MDHEN and CDR2 is SYDVKM. V lost 5 bases, J lost 3 bases, and 7 bases stayed unmatched. This CDR3 contains 16 residues. In nucleotides, the CDR3 is TGTGCCAGCAGTCCCCCCGGGACAGGGCACACCGGGGAGCTGTTTTTT. Encoded protein: CASSPPGTGHTGELFF.

The gene calls are TRBV25-1 and TRBJ1-4, with D possibly matching TRBD1 (5 bases). Germline V CDR1 and CDR2: MGHDK, SYGVNS. Trimming took off 2 bases at V and 7 bases at J, with 11 bases between the two ends. The CDR3 sequence is 14 residues long. As DNA, the CDR3 is TGTGCCAGCAGTGAAATCCAGGGTGGTGAAAAACTGTTTTTT. Amino acid sequence: CASSEIQGGEKLFF.

The J gene is TRBJ2-1, the V gene TRBV4-1, with 8 bases identical to TRBD2. V shed 1 base, J shed 5 bases, and the junction held 7 bases outside the gene matches. Germline assignment: CDR1 MGHRA and CDR2 YSYEKL. There are 16 residues in the CDR3. The CDR3 sequence: CASSQVAAGVHNEQFF. DNA for the CDR3: TGCGCCAGCAGCCAAGTCGCAGCGGGGGTCCACAATGAGCAGTTCTTC.

DNA for the CDR3: TGTGCCAGCAGAACGTGGGGGGAACGATCCCCAGGAGCTTTCTTT. This translates into CASRTWGERSPGAFF. V and J are TRBV6-5 and TRBJ1-1, with a tentative D call TRBD1 (5 bases). CDR1 is MNHEY, CDR2 SVGAGI, per germline. V was shortened by 6 bases and J by 10 bases, with 24 bases between the two germline ends. The CDR3 spans 15 residues.

The chain employs TRBV20-1 and TRBJ1-2, with D possibly TRBD1 on 5 matching bases. Between the trimmed V and J ends, which lost 5 bases and 7 bases, there was a span of 11 bases. The germline V gene encodes CDR1 DFQATT and CDR2 SNEGSKA (reference sequence). The CDR3 covers 11 residues. The CDR3 nucleotides are TGCAGTGCTCCATGGGGGGGTGGCTACACCTTC. Translated: CSAPWGGGYTF.

The chain carries TRBV18 and TRBJ1-2, with D unresolved. The CDR3 has 14 residues. Per germline, CDR1 KGHSH and CDR2 LQKENI. V lost 5 bases and J 4 bases, leaving 14 bases between the germline ends. CDR3 sequence: CASSMGGPFYGYTF. CDR3 in DNA: TGTGCCAGCTCAATGGGAGGTCCCTTCTATGGCTACACCTTC.